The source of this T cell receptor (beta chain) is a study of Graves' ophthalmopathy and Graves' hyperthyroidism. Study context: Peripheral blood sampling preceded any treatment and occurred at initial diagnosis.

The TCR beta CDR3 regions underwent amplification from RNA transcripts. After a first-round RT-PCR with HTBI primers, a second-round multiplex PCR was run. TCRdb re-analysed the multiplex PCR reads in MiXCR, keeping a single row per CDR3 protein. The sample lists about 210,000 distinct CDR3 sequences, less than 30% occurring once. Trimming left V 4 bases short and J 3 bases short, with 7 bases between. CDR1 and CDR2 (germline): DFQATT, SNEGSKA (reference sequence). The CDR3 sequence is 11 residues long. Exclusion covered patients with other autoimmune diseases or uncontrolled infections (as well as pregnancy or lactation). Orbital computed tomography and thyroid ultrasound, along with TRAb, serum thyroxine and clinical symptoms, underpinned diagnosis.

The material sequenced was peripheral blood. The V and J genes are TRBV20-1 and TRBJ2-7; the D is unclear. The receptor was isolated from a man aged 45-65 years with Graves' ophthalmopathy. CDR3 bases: TGCAGTGCTAAACCTAGCTACGAGCAGTACTTC. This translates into CSAKPSYEQYF.